The clone carrying this TCR beta chain has just a few counts. The sample is drawn from a study of T cells in Graves' hyperthyroidism and ophthalmopathy. The V gene lost 3 bases and the J gene lost 1 base, with 6 bases spanning the gap. This CDR3 region has 14 residues. CDR1 is SGHTA, CDR2 FQGNSA, per germline. Amplification of TCR beta CDR3 regions was performed using RNA transcripts as template. Researchers ran a first-round RT-PCR on the TCR CDR3 using the HTBI primer set. TCRdb ran MiXCR on the multiplex PCR reads and lists one entry per CDR3 protein. The profile covers under 450,000 distinct CDR3 sequences, with around 16% appearing a single time and 11% to 15% taken by the ten largest.

The chain uses TRBV7-2 and TRBJ2-2; D is undetermined. The TCR comes from a young woman with Graves' hyperthyroidism. Sequenced input: blood. CDR3 DNA: TGTGCCAGCAGCTTTTCAGAGAACACCGGGGAGCTGTTTTTT. Its translation is CASSFSENTGELFF. Full variable domain (missing parts from reference TRBV7-2 and TRBJ2-2): GAGVSQSPSNKVTEKGKDVELRCDPISGHTALYWYRQSLGQGLEFLIYFQGNSAPDKSGLPSDRFSAERTGGSVSTLTIQRTQQEDSAVYLCASSFSENTGELFFGEGSRLTVL.